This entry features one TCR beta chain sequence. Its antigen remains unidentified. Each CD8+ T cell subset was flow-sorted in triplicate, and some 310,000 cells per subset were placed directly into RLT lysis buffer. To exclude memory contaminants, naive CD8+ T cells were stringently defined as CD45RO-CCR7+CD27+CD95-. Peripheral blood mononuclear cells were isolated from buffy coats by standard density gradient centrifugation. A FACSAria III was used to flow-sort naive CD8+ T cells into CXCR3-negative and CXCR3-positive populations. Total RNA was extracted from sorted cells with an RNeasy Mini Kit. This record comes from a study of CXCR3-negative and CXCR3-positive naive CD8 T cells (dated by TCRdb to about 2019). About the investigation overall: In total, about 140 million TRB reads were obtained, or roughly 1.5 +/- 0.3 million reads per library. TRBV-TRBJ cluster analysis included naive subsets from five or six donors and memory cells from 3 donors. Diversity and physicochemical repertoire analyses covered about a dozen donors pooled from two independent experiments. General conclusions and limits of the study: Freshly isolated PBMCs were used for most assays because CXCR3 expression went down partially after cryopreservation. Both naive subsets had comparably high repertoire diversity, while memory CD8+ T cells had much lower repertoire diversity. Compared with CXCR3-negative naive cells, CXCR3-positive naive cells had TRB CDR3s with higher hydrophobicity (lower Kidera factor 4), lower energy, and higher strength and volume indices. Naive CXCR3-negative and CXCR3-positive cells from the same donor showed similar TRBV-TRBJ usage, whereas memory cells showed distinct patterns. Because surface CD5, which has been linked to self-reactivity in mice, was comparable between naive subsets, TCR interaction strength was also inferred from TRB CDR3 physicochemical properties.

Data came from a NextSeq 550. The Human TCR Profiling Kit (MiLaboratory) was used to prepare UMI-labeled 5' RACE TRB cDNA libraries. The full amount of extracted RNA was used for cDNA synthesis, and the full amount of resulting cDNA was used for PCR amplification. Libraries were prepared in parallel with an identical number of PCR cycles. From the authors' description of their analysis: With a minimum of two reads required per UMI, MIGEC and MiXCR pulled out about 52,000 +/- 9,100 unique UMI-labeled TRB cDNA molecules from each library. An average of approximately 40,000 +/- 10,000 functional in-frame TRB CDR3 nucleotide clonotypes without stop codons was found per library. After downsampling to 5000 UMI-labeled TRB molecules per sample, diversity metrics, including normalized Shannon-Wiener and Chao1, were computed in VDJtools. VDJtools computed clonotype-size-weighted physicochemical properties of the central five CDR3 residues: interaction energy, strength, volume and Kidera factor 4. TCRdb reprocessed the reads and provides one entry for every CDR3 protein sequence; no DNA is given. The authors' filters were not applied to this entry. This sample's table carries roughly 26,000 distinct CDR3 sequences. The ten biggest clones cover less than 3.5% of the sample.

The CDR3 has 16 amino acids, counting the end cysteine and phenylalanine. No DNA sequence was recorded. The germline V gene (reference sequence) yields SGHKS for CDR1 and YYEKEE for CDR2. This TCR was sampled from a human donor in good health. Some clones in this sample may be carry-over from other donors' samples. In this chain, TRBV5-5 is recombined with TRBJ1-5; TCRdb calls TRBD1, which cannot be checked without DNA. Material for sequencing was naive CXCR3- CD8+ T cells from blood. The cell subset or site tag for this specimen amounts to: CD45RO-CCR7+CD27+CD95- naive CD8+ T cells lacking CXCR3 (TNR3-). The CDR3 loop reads CASSLSRGGGNQPQHF.